This T cell receptor beta chain emerged from a study of T-cell reconstitution after alpha-beta-depleted transplantation in children. General study points: Diversity and T-cell counts at one year after transplant derived mostly from new T cells. By about two months after transplant, alpha-beta T cells reportedly arose from several hundred graft clones that had expanded.

Comment on this clonotype: Its target is unknown.

Preparation of the TCRbeta library was carried out with unique molecular identifiers. TCRdb reprocessed the PCR reads via MiXCR and lists one record per CDR3 protein. The sample shows around 270,000 distinct CDR3 sequences, over 7.5% of them seen only once. Between the trimmed V and J ends, which lost 9 bases and 2 bases, there was a span of 17 bases. The CDR3 covers 14 residues. Germline lookup yields CDR1 SGHVS and CDR2 FQNEAQ. Here the sequenced sample was peripheral blood, taken 360 days after TCRalphabeta/CD19-depleted stem cell transplant. This clonotype was sampled from a female patient aged 2-10 years who had a stem cell transplant for Fanconi anemia, so the T cells may come from the graft donor. The genes are TRBV7-8 and TRBJ2-7, with D possibly called TRBD1 or TRBD2 (6 bases each). In DNA form, the CDR3 reads TGTGCCAGGGGACCGGGGGCCCTCCCCTACGAGCAGTACTTC. This sequence encodes CARGPGALPYEQYF. The full variable domain, its missing parts supplied by reference TRBV7-8 and TRBJ2-7, is GAGVSQSPRYKVAKRGQDVALRCDPISGHVSLFWYQQALGQGPEFLTYFQNEAQLDKSGLPSDRFFAERPEGSVSTLKIQRTQQEDSAVYLCARGPGALPYEQYFGPGTRLTVT.